This TCR beta chain derives from a study of OX40 agonist ivuxolimab in advanced cancers. A note on the overall study: Ivuxolimab, which targeted the costimulatory receptor OX40 (CD134), was an agonistic, fully human IgG2 monoclonal antibody. Intravenous ivuxolimab was administered to patients every 2 weeks at six dose levels: 0.01, 0.1, 0.3, 1.5, 3 and 10 mg/kg. Among the 50 to 55 dose-escalation patients, some 20 had hepatocellular carcinoma, 15 or so melanoma, 9 renal cell carcinoma and 9 head and neck cancer. In the dose-escalation cohort, approximately 83% of patients were male, and the mean age was 60 years with a range of about 20 to 80. Patients were allowed to have had prior anti-PD-1, anti-PD-L1 or anti-CTLA-4 therapy, and 40% of the dose-escalation patients had previously received checkpoint inhibitors. Partial responses occurred in three dose-escalation patients: two with cutaneous melanoma and one with hepatocellular carcinoma. The purpose of peripheral TCRbeta sequencing was to test whether ivuxolimab changed TCR sequence diversity and led to clonal T-cell expansion. The monotherapy dose-escalation portion (N ≈ 57 patients) of the phase I ivuxolimab trial is reported in the paper.

Patients with a history of autoimmune disease or receiving systemic immunosuppression were excluded from the trial. Peripheral blood for TCR sequencing was drawn from every dose cohort at baseline, at cycle 4 day 1 and at cycle 7 day 1. Samples came from an open-label, multicenter, first-in-human phase I dose-escalation trial of ivuxolimab. The trial enrolled adults with locally advanced or metastatic head and neck squamous cell, hepatocellular, melanoma or renal cell carcinoma. Before TCR sequencing, CD4+ and CD8+ T cells were separately sorted from peripheral blood. Genomic DNA was isolated from the sorted cells so that the TCRbeta CDR3 region could be sequenced. The immunoSEQ Assay was used to sequence the TCRbeta CDR3 regions. TCRdb re-hosts the immuneACCESS table, in-frame sequences only. Its copies lack some clones; in the studies checked, an unresolved V gene accounts for under half of them, and the cause for the rest is not known. The sample contains about 58,000 clones, more than 85% of them found a single time. The ten largest make up 0.76% of the sample.

Broader findings and caveats from the paper: Partial responders in the 0.1-3.0 mg/kg groups had among the lowest normalized peripheral clonal expansion, especially among CD8+ T cells. After ivuxolimab, CD8+ T cells had more expanded clones than CD4+ T cells on average. Low levels of normalized T-cell clonal expansion were also shown by some nonresponding patients. Antigen specificity was not determined for the clonally expanded peripheral T cells. At doses of 0.1 to 3.0 mg/kg, clonal expansion of both CD4+ and CD8+ blood T cells was observed from baseline to week 6.

Note on this clone: Its binding antigen is unknown. It has no much larger one-base neighbor in the sample; base qualities were not kept.

Trimming leaves V shorter by 5 bases and J shorter by 3 bases, with the junction holding 9 bases beyond the gene matches. The CDR3 runs 16 amino acids, cysteine and phenylalanine included. Of the read, only the CDR3 DNA is kept; its 48 bases are in frame from base 1. CDR1 SGHTA and CDR2 FQGTGA are derived from the germline V gene. The chain was built from TRBV7-3 and TRBJ2-3, with TRBD2 matching 9 junction bases. The sequences come from CD4+ or CD8+ T cells sorted from blood, collected in a trial of the OX40 agonist ivuxolimab. This receptor was identified in an adult with an advanced solid tumor such as melanoma, head and neck, liver or kidney cancer. The nucleotide sequence reads TGTGCCAGCAGCCTAGGGGCGGGAGGGCCGACAGATACGCAGTATTTT. Translated, it gives CASSLGAGGPTDTQYF.